The 14 T cell receptor beta chains presented below share a single source sample, sequenced in a study of cytomegalovirus exposure and HLA in healthy donors. Primers for the PCR totalled 60 Vbeta and 13 Jbeta. Produced via immunoSEQ multiplex PCR; TCRdb's table is partial and in-frame only. This sample carries approximately 140,000 clones, roughly 76% of them seen once, and the ten largest clones take under 2%. The sample comprised PBMCs. These receptors originate from a female donor in good health and CMV-seronegative.

V usage is TRBV9 and J usage is TRBJ1-1; D unclear. The V gene's germline CDR1 is SGDLS and CDR2 YYNGEE. V shed 6 bases and J shed 1 base, with 7 bases lying between them. CDR3 length: 12 amino acids. The CDR3 region has the DNA TGTGCCAGCAACACGGGGAACACTGAAGCTTTCTTT. Protein sequence: CASNTGNTEAFF.

This clone was counted a few times. The chain combines TRBV9 with TRBJ1-3, with 10 bases identical to TRBD1. The junction had 6 bases not matched to a gene; V was cut back by 0 bases and J by 3 bases. CDR1 is SGDLS, CDR2 YYNGEE, per germline. The CDR3 extends over 17 amino acids. CDR3 residues: CASSVAPDRGNGNTIYF. The CDR3 region has the DNA TGTGCCAGCAGCGTAGCCCCGGACAGGGGGAATGGAAACACCATATATTTT.

The V call is TRBV28, the J call TRBJ1-6, with TRBD1 matching over 8 bases. CDR1 MDHEN and CDR2 SYDVKM come from the germline V gene. With 5 bases clipped from V and 6 bases from J, the junction kept 3 bases outside the gene matches. The CDR3 extends over 14 amino acids. The CDR3 DNA sequence: TGTGCCAGCAGTAAAACAGGGGGTAATTCACCCCTCCACTTT. Translated: CASSKTGGNSPLHF.

Comment on this clone: The identical CDR3 is also encoded by other nucleotide sequences in the sample. V and J are TRBV15 and TRBJ1-2; the D gene is possibly TRBD1 (5 bases). V was clipped by 0 bases and J by 2 bases, with 7 bases between them. The CDR3 spans 14 residues. CDR1 LNHNV and CDR2 YYDKDF come from the germline V gene (reference sequence). This CDR3 reads CATSRDQGNYGYTF. The CDR3 DNA follows: TGTGCCACCAGCAGAGATCAGGGAAACTATGGCTACACCTTC.

V is TRBV4-1 and J is TRBJ1-2; 8 nucleotides match TRBD1. The CDR3 runs 13 residues. The J segment lost 5 bases and the V segment lost 5 bases, leaving 4 bases of the junction unmatched. CDR1 is MGHRA and CDR2 is YSYEKL in the germline V gene. CDR3 residues: CASSGQGQYGYTF. The DNA for the CDR3 is TGCGCCAGCAGCGGACAGGGCCAGTATGGCTACACCTTC.

This clone was counted between two and nine times. The chain uses TRBV19 and TRBJ1-5, with 7 positions matching TRBD1. Trimming at V came to 1 base and at J to 7 bases, leaving 7 bases not matched to a gene. The CDR3 covers 15 residues. In germline, CDR1 is LNHDA, CDR2 SQIVND (reference sequence). The CDR3: CASSIGEGRGQPQHF. The CDR3 bases are TGTGCCAGTAGTATAGGTGAGGGCAGGGGGCAGCCCCAGCATTTT.

The chain recombines TRBV19 with TRBJ2-3, with 8 nucleotides matching TRBD1. Trimming cost V 1 base and J 5 bases; bases outside gene matches: 8. This CDR3 has 16 amino acids. CDR1 is LNHDA, CDR2 SQIVND, per germline (reference sequence). The CDR3 region has the DNA TGTGCCAGTAGTATAGTCTGGACAGGGAGGAGAGATACGCAGTATTTT. Its translation: CASSIVWTGRRDTQYF. The whole variable domain, remainder taken from reference TRBV19 and TRBJ2-3, is DGGITQSPKYLFRKEGQNVTLSCEQNLNHDAMYWYRQDPGQGLRLIYYSQIVNDFQKGDIAEGYSVSREKKESFPLTVTSAQKNPTAFYLCASSIVWTGRRDTQYFGPGTRLTVL.

The V call is TRBV25-1, the J call TRBJ1-6, with 7 bases identical to TRBD1. Per germline, CDR1 MGHDK and CDR2 SYGVNS. The V and J ends lost 2 bases and 7 bases, in that order; junction bases with no gene match: 5. The CDR3 is 15 amino acids. As DNA, the CDR3 is TGTGCCAGCAGTGAAGTTACAGGGGAAAATTCACCCCTCCACTTT. Its protein product is CASSEVTGENSPLHF.

The chain joins TRBV9 to TRBJ1-5; TRBD1 matches 7 bases. The CDR3 is made up of 15 amino acids. Losses at the gene ends were 4 bases for V and 5 bases for J; bases not matched to a gene: 9. Germline V gene sequence: CDR1 SGDLS, CDR2 YYNGEE. CDR3 sequence (DNA): TGTGCCAGCAGCCCGGGCGGAGGGGGCGATCAGCCCCAGCATTTT. Translation: CASSPGGGGDQPQHF.

As for this clone: Other DNA sequences in the sample encode the same CDR3. The chain uses TRBV19 and TRBJ1-3, with no clear D. CDR1 and CDR2 (germline): LNHDA, SQIVND (reference sequence). Trimming left V 4 bases short and J 2 bases short, with 9 bases between. The CDR3 runs to 14 residues. The CDR3 spells CASSTTGTGNTIYF. The DNA of the CDR3 is TGTGCCAGTAGTACCACCGGGACTGGAAACACCATATATTTT.

The chain joins TRBV6-5 to TRBJ1-2; D gene unclear. Deletions cut 10 bases from V and 4 bases from J, with 19 bases between. This CDR3 spans 14 amino acids. Germline-derived CDR1 and CDR2 are MNHEY and SVGAGI. The CDR3 DNA is TGTGCCACCACGACCGGGTATGGCGGCTATGGCTACACCTTC. This gives the protein CATTTGYGGYGYTF.

The chain couples TRBV7-9 to TRBJ1-1; D gene uncertain. The CDR3 is 12 amino acids. The ends were cut back, 5 bases at V and 5 bases at J, with 9 bases in the middle. Germline CDR1 SEHNR, CDR2 FQNEAQ (reference sequence). The CDR3 DNA reads TGTGCCAGCAGCCCGGACTTAACTGAAGCTTTCTTT. Amino acids: CASSPDLTEAFF.

This chain uses TRBV10-3 with TRBJ1-2; 11 nucleotides align to TRBD1. Germline values: CDR1 ENHRY, CDR2 SYGVKD. V shed 2 bases, J shed 2 bases, and the junction held 4 bases outside the gene matches. The CDR3 loop spans 16 amino acids. The CDR3 region is CAISEPGTGGNYGYTF. Here the CDR3 DNA reads TGTGCCATCAGTGAGCCTGGGACAGGGGGAAACTATGGCTACACCTTC.

The rearrangement joins TRBV6-6 to TRBJ1-1; D possibly corresponds to TRBD1 (5 bases). The CDR3 length is 14 residues. Germline V gene data show CDR1 as MNHNY and CDR2 as SVGAGI (reference sequence). V was trimmed by 6 bases and J by 1 base, leaving 12 bases between them. This CDR3 is CASRKTVTNTEAFF. For the CDR3, the DNA is TGTGCCAGCAGAAAGACAGTAACGAACACTGAAGCTTTCTTT.